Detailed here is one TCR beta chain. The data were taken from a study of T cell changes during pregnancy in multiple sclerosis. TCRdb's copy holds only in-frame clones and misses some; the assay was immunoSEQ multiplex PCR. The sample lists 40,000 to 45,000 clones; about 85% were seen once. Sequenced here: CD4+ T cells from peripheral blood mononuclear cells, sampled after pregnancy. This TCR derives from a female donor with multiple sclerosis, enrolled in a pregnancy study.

The CDR3 protein is CASSLRGRSVGNEQFF. In DNA form, the CDR3 reads TGTGCCAGCAGCTTGAGGGGGCGTAGCGTAGGCAATGAGCAGTTCTTC. The gene calls are TRBV13 and TRBJ2-1, with 7 positions matching TRBD1. CDR3 size: 16 residues. CDR1 and CDR2 (germline): PRHDT, FYEKMQ (reference sequence). V shed 3 bases, J shed 6 bases, and the junction held 11 bases outside the gene matches.